These T cell receptor beta chains were read from a single sample in a study of control samples from healthy donors and cancer patients. Sequencing used immunoSEQ multiplex PCR; TCRdb keeps in-frame clones, though not all of them. The profile shows 120,000 or so clones, less than 90% of them singletons. The sequencing input was blood. Every receptor here comes from a man in his late teens or twenties in good health. Each CDR3 is given with its conserved first and last residue. The D gene is left open where the match is weak. Clone sizes are given selectively: once, few, many, or a class where the clone is expanded.

j_call d_call clone_size v_call cdr3_nt cdr3_aa
TRBJ1-4 NA NA TRBV28 TGTGCCAGCAGACCGCCGGGAGTTTGGAGGGGTGAAAAACTGTTTTTT CASRPPGVWRGEKLFF
TRBJ2-2 TRBD2 NA TRBV19 TGTGCCAGTAGGTCCCCGGGACTAGCTATCGGGGAGCTGTTTTTT CASRSPGLAIGELFF
TRBJ2-1 TRBD2 NA TRBV6-4 TGTGCCAGCAGTGACTTCGCGGGAGACCACAATGAGCAGTTCTTC CASSDFAGDHNEQFF
TRBJ2-1 TRBD2 NA TRBV10-3 TGTGCCATCAGTGGAGGGCTAGCGGGAGGCCCGATAAGCGAGCAGTTCTTC CAISGGLAGGPISEQFF
TRBJ1-5 NA NA TRBV27 TGTGCCAGCAGTCGGGCGGGAAGCAATCAGCCCCAGCATTTT CASSRAGSNQPQHF
TRBJ2-7 TRBD1 NA TRBV19 TGTGCCAGTAGTCGACCGGACAGGGATACCTACGAGCAGTACTTC CASSRPDRDTYEQYF
TRBJ1-1 NA NA TRBV9 TGTGCCAGCAGCAATATGAACACTGAAGCTTTCTTT CASSNMNTEAFF
TRBJ1-6 TRBD1 few TRBV4-3 TGCGCCAGCAGCCGGGACAGGGCTGAAGGCTCACCCCTCCACTTT CASSRDRAEGSPLHF
TRBJ2-1 NA NA TRBV19 TGTGCCAGTAGTATAGGAACGGTATACAATGAGCAGTTCTTC CASSIGTVYNEQFF
TRBJ1-4 NA once TRBV30 TGTGCCTGGAGCTCCTTCAGGAATGAAAAACTGTTTTTT CAWSSFRNEKLFF
TRBJ1-1 TRBD1 NA TRBV10-2 TGCGCCAGCAGTGAGTCGGAAGGGACAGGGGTAGAAGCTTTCTTT CASSESEGTGVEAFF
TRBJ1-5 NA once TRBV27 TGTGCCAGCAGTCATAGCAATCAGCCCCAGCATTTT CASSHSNQPQHF
TRBJ2-7 NA once TRBV3-1/TRBV3-2 TGTGCCACCAGCGTTAGGGACGAGCAGTACTTC CATSVRDEQYF
TRBJ1-1 NA NA TRBV20-1 TGCAGTGCTAGGGTATGGGCTTTCTTT CSARVWAFF
TRBJ1-6 TRBD1 NA TRBV7-2 TGTGCCAGCAGCTCCACAGGGGATAATTCACCCCTCCACTTT CASSSTGDNSPLHF
TRBJ1-5 NA few TRBV21-1 TGTGCCAGCAGCAAATTAAAGGGCGTGGGCAATCAGCCCCAGCATTTT CASSKLKGVGNQPQHF
TRBJ1-1 NA NA TRBV10-3 TGTGCCATCAGCAAAGAGTCGAACACTGAAGCTTTCTTT CAISKESNTEAFF
TRBJ2-2 NA NA TRBV28 TGTGCCAGCAGTTTAATGGGACATCAGAACACCGGGGAGCTGTTTTTT CASSLMGHQNTGELFF